These 13 T cell receptor beta chains were sequenced from one sample in a study of control samples from healthy donors and cancer patients. Clones were read by immunoSEQ multiplex PCR, and TCRdb kept only the in-frame ones, dropping some. The sample has about 150,000 clones; 89% are singletons. The sample was blood. The receptor set was obtained from a man younger than 40 in good health.

This chain uses TRBV24-1 with TRBJ2-7; 8 nucleotides line up with TRBD1. Germline V lookup: CDR1 KGHDR, CDR2 SFDVKD. With V trimmed by 4 bases and J by 3 bases, 7 bases remained unmatched. This CDR3 spans 15 amino acids. The CDR3 is CATSEGQGSNYEQYF. CDR3 bases: TGTGCCACCAGTGAAGGACAGGGCAGTAACTACGAGCAGTACTTC.

The V gene is TRBV7-9, the J gene TRBJ2-5; no clear D gene. Looked up from germline, CDR1 is SEHNR and CDR2 is FQNEAQ (reference sequence). Trimming left V 5 bases short and J 1 base short, with 14 bases between. The CDR3 loop spans 15 amino acids. CDR3 sequence: CASSDLGAIQETQYF. In DNA form, the CDR3 reads TGTGCCAGCAGCGACCTCGGCGCAATCCAAGAGACCCAGTACTTC. Complete variable domain (other parts from reference TRBV7-9 and TRBJ2-5): DTGVSQNPRHKITKRGQNVTFRCDPISEHNRLYWYRQTLGQGPEFLTYFQNEAQLEKSRLLSDRFSAERPKGSFSTLEIQRTEQGDSAMYLCASSDLGAIQETQYFGPGTRLLVL.

This chain uses TRBV9 with TRBJ1-1; D might be TRBD1 (5 bases). Looked up from germline, CDR1 is SGDLS and CDR2 is YYNGEE. The CDR3 totals 15 residues. V lost 0 bases and J lost 1, with 10 bases in between. The CDR3 is CASSVVGGENTEAFF. The CDR3 DNA is TGTGCCAGCAGCGTAGTGGGAGGGGAGAACACTGAAGCTTTCTTT.

This chain uses TRBV9 with TRBJ1-1, with D unresolved. Germline V gene lookup returns CDR1 SGDLS and CDR2 YYNGEE. Trimming took 3 bases from V and 1 from J, leaving 16 bases between them. The CDR3 contains 16 residues. In DNA form, the CDR3 reads TGTGCCAGCAGCGAGGGCCCCCGGGCCTCGAACACTGAAGCTTTCTTT. It specifies CASSEGPRASNTEAFF.

The chain recombines TRBV5-8 with TRBJ1-5; 7 bases fit TRBD1. Germline lookup yields CDR1 SGHTS and CDR2 YDEGEE. The length of the CDR3 is 17 residues. V gave up 0 bases and J gave up 0 bases; unmatched junction bases: 6. The CDR3 protein is CASSLEGQEISNQPQHF. The CDR3 DNA follows: TGTGCCAGCAGCTTGGAAGGACAGGAGATTAGCAATCAGCCCCAGCATTTT. Combining the CDR3 with reference TRBV5-8 and TRBJ1-5 gives the whole variable domain EAGVTQSPTHLIKTRGQQATLRCSPISGHTSVYWYQQALGLGLQFLLWYDEGEERNRGNFPPRFSGRQFPNYSSELNVNALELEDSALYLCASSLEGQEISNQPQHFGDGTRLSIL.

The chain recombines TRBV21-1 with TRBJ2-5; TRBD2, as called in the table, went unchecked against the DNA. TRBV21-1 is described as a pseudogene. The CDR3 has 16 amino acids. CDR3 nucleotides: TGTGCCAGCAGCATAGTGGGAGGGGGATTCCAAGAGACCCAGTACTTC. This codes for CASSIVGGGFQETQYF.

The chain couples TRBV4-1 to TRBJ2-7, with a weak D call TRBD2 (5 bases). In germline, CDR1 is MGHRA, CDR2 YSYEKL. The CDR3 consists of 14 residues. The germline V and J ends were trimmed by 1 base and 4 bases, with 11 bases remaining between them. The CDR3, as DNA: TGCGCCAGCAGCCAAGTGAGTGAGGGTTACGAGCAGTACTTC. Protein product: CASSQVSEGYEQYF.

The chain recombines TRBV28 with TRBJ1-2; 7 bases line up with TRBD1. Germline lookup yields CDR1 MDHEN and CDR2 SYDVKM. The CDR3 consists of 14 residues. With 5 bases clipped from V and 2 bases from J, the junction kept 5 bases outside the gene matches. This chain's CDR3 is CASSTHRGNYGYTF. The CDR3 DNA reads TGTGCCAGCAGTACCCACAGGGGAAACTATGGCTACACCTTC.

The chain uses TRBV24-1 and TRBJ2-7; weak D call: TRBD1 (5 bases). Trimming stripped 3 bases from V and 3 bases from J, with 14 bases between. CDR1 is KGHDR and CDR2 is SFDVKD in the germline V gene. The CDR3 extends over 15 amino acids. The CDR3 bases are TGTGCCACCAGTGATCCCAAGTTGGGGCTCTACGAGCAGTACTTC. Translating it yields CATSDPKLGLYEQYF.

The CDR3 DNA follows: TGTGCCAGCAGCTCAGCGGGACAAAATAATTCACCCCTCCACTTT. Its translation: CASSSAGQNNSPLHF. V usage is TRBV11-3 and J usage is TRBJ1-6; D possibly corresponds to TRBD1 (6 bases). Per germline, CDR1 SGHNT and CDR2 YENEEA. The CDR3 covers 15 residues. Trimming shortened V by 4 bases and J by 5 bases, and 12 bases separated the two germline ends.

The chain couples TRBV6-2 or TRBV6-3 to TRBJ1-1; the match to TRBD1 covers 10 bases. This CDR3 is built from 16 residues. CDR1 is MNHEY and CDR2 is SVGEGT in the germline V gene. V lost 2 bases and J lost 4; bases outside the gene matches: 7. In DNA form, the CDR3 reads TGTGCCAGCAGTTACGGGGCGGGACAGGGGAGCACTGAAGCTTTCTTT. This encodes CASSYGAGQGSTEAFF.

The gene calls are TRBV4-2 and TRBJ2-7, with 7 bases matching TRBD1. The CDR3 loop spans 14 amino acids. Germline V gene sequence: CDR1 LGHNA, CDR2 YNFKEQ. Trimming at V came to 1 base and at J to 2 bases, leaving 2 bases not matched to a gene. The CDR3 sequence: CASSQGTGTYEQYF. The CDR3 DNA follows: TGTGCCAGCAGCCAAGGGACAGGAACCTACGAGCAGTACTTC.

The V gene is TRBV6-6, the J gene TRBJ2-1; 8 nucleotides align to TRBD2. Germline CDR1 MNHNY, CDR2 SVGAGI (reference sequence). V was pared by 6 bases and J by 7 bases, with 14 bases of the junction left unmatched. The CDR3 sequence is 16 residues long. CDR3 bases: TGTGCCAGCAGAAACAGCGGGAGCCCACTTGGGAATGAGCAGTTCTTC. This sequence encodes CASRNSGSPLGNEQFF.